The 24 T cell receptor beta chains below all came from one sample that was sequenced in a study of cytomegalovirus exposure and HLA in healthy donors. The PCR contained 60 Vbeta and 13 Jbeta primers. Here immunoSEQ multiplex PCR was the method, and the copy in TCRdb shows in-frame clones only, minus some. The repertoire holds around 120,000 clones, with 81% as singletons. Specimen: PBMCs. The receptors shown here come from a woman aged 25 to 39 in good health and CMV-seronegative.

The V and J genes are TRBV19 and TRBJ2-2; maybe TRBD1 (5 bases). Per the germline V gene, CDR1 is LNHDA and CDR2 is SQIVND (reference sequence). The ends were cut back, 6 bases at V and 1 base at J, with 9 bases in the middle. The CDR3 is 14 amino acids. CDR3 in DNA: TGTGCCAGTAGAAACAGGTTGAACACCGGGGAGCTGTTTTTT. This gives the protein CASRNRLNTGELFF.

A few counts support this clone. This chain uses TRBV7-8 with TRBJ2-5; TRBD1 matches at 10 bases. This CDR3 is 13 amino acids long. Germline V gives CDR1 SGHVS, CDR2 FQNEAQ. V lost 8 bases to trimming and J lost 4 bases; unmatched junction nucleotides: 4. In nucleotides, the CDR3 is TGTGCCAGCGGCGGGACAGGGGCAGAGACCCAGTACTTC. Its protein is CASGGTGAETQYF.

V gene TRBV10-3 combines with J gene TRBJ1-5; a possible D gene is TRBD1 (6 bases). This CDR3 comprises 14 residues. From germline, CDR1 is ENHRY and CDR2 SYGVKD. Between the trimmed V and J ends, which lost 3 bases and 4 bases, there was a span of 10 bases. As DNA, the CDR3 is TGTGCCATCAGTGACAGACAGGTTAATCAGCCCCAGCATTTT. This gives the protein CAISDRQVNQPQHF.

The CDR3 DNA is TGTGCCAGCAGTGGCCACAGGGGGAACACCGGGGAGCTGTTTTTT. Encoded protein: CASSGHRGNTGELFF. This chain joins TRBV6-5 and TRBJ2-2; 7 bases map to TRBD1. The V gene end was trimmed by 5 bases and the J gene end by 1 base; junction bases not matched to a gene: 4. The CDR3 consists of 15 residues. CDR1 and CDR2 (germline): MNHEY, SVGAGI.

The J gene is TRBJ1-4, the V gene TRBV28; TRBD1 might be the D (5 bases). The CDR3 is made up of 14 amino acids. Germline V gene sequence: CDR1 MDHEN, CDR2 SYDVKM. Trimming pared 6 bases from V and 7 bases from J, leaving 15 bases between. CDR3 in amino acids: CASRAGGRGEKLFF. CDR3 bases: TGTGCCAGCAGGGCGGGAGGGAGGGGTGAAAAACTGTTTTTT.

CDR3 sequence (DNA): TGTGCCAGCAGCTTGGGCGGGTATAGCACAGATACGCAGTATTTT. Translating it yields CASSLGGYSTDTQYF. The V gene is TRBV5-6, the J gene TRBJ2-3; D is perhaps TRBD2 (5 bases). This CDR3 is 15 amino acids long. The germline CDR1 and CDR2 sequences are SGHDT and YYEEEE. Trimming shortened V by 0 bases and J by 0 bases, and 8 bases separated the two germline ends. Complete variable domain (other parts from reference TRBV5-6 and TRBJ2-3): DAGVTQSPTHLIKTRGQQVTLRCSPKSGHDTVSWYQQALGQGPQFIFQYYEEEERQRGNFPDRFSGHQFPNYSSELNVNALLLGDSALYLCASSLGGYSTDTQYFGPGTRLTVL.

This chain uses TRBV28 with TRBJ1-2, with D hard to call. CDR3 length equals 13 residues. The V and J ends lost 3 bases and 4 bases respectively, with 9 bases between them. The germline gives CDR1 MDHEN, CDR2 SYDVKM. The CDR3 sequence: CASSLAVPYGYTF. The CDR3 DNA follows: TGTGCCAGCAGTTTGGCAGTTCCCTATGGCTACACCTTC.

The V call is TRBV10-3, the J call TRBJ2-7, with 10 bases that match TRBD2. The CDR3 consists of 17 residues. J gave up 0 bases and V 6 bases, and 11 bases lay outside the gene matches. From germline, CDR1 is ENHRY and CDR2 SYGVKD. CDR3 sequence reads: CAISPLRTSGSSYEQYF. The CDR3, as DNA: TGTGCCATCAGCCCCCTCAGGACTAGCGGTAGCTCCTACGAGCAGTACTTC.

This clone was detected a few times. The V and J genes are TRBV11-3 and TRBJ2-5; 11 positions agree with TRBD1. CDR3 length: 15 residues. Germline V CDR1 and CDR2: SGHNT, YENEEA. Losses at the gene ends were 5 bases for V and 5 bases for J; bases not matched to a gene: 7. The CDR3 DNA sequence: TGTGCCAGCAGCCGCGGACAGGGGGCTTTGGAGACCCAGTACTTC. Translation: CASSRGQGALETQYF.

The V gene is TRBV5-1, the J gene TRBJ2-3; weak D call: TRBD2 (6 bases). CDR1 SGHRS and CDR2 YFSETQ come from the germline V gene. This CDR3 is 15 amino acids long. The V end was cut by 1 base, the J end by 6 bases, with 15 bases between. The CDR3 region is CASSLSGVGTDTQYF. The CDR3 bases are TGCGCCAGCAGCTTGTCGGGAGTGGGAACGGATACGCAGTATTTT.

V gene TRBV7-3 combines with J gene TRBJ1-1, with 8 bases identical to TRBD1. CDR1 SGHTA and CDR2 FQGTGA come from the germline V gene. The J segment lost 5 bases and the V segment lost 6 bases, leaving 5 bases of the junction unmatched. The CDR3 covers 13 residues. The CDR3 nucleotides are TGTGCCAGCAGTCCGACAGGGGTTACTGAAGCTTTCTTT. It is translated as CASSPTGVTEAFF.

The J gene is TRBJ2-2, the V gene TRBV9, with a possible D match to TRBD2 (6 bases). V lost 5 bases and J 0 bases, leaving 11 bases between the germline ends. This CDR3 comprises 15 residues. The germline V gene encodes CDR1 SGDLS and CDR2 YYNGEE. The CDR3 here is CASSSGAANTGELFF. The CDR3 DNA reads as TGTGCCAGCAGTTCGGGAGCGGCGAACACCGGGGAGCTGTTTTTT.

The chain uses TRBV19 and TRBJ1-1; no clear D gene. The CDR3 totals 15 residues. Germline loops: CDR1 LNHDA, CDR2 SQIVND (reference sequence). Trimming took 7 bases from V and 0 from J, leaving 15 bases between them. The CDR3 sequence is CASIRTYSMNTEAFF. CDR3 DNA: TGTGCCAGTATAAGGACTTACAGCATGAACACTGAAGCTTTCTTT.

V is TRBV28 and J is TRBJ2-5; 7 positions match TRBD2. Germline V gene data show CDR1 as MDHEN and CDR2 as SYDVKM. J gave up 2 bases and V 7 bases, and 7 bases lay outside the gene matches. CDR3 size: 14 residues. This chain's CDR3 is CASNPTSRQETQYF. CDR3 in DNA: TGTGCCAGCAACCCGACTAGCAGACAAGAGACCCAGTACTTC.

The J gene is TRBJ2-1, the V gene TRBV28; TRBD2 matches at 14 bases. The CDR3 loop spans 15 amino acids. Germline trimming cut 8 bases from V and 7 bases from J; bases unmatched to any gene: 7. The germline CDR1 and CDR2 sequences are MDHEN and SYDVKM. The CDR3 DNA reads TGTGCCAGCGGGACTAGCGGGAGTCGGATTAATGAGCAGTTCTTC. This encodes CASGTSGSRINEQFF.

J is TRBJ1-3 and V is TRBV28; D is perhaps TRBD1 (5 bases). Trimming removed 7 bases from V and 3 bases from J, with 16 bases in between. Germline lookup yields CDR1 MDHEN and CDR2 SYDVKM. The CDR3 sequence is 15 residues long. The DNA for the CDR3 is TGTGCCAGCAAGGTGGGGCAGTCAAGTGGAAACACCATATATTTT. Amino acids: CASKVGQSSGNTIYF.

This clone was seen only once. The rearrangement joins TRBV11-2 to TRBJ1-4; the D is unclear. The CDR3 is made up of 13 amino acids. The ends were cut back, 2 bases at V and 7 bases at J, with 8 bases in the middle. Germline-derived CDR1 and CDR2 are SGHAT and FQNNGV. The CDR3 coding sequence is TGTGCCAGCAGCTTATCACATGTTGAAAAACTGTTTTTT. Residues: CASSLSHVEKLFF.

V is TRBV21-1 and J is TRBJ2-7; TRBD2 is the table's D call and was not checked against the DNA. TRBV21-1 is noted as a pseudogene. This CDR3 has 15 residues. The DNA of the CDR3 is TGTGCCAGTATAGGGACTCACTCAGAAGCCTACGAGCAGTACTTC. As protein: CASIGTHSEAYEQYF.

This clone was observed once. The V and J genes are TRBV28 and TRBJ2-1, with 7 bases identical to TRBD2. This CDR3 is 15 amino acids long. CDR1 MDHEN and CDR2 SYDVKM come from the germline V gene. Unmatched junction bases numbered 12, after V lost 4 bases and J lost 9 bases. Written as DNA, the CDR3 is TGTGCCAGCAGTTCCTCGGGCGGGAGACGCGGTGAGCAGTTCTTC. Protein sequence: CASSSSGGRRGEQFF.

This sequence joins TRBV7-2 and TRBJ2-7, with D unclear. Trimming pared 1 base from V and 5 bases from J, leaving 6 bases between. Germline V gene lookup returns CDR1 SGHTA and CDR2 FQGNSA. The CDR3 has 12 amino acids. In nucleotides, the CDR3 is TGTGCCAGCAGCTTAGGGGCCAACGAGCAGTACTTC. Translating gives CASSLGANEQYF.

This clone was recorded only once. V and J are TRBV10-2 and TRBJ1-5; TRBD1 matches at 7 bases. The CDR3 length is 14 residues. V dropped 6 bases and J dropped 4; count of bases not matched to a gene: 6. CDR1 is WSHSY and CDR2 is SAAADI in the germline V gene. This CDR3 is CASSEWDSNQPQHF. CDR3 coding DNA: TGCGCCAGCAGCGAATGGGACAGTAATCAGCCCCAGCATTTT.

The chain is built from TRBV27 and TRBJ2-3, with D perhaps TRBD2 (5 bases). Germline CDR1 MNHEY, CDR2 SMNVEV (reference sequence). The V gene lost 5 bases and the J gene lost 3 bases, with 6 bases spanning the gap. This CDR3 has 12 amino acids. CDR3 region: CASSEGTDTQYF. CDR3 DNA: TGTGCCAGCAGTGAGGGTACAGATACGCAGTATTTT.

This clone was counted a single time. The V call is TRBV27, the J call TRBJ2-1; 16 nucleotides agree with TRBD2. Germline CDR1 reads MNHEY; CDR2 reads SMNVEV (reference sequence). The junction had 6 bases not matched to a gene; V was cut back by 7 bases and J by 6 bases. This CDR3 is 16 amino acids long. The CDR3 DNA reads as TGTGCCAGCACCCGGGGGACTAGCGGGAGGGGCAATGAGCAGTTCTTC. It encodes CASTRGTSGRGNEQFF.

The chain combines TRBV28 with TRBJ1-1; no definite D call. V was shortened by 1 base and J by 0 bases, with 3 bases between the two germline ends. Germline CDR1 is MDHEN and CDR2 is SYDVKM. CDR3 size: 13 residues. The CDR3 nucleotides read TGTGCCAGCAGTTTATCGGTGAACACTGAAGCTTTCTTT. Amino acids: CASSLSVNTEAFF.